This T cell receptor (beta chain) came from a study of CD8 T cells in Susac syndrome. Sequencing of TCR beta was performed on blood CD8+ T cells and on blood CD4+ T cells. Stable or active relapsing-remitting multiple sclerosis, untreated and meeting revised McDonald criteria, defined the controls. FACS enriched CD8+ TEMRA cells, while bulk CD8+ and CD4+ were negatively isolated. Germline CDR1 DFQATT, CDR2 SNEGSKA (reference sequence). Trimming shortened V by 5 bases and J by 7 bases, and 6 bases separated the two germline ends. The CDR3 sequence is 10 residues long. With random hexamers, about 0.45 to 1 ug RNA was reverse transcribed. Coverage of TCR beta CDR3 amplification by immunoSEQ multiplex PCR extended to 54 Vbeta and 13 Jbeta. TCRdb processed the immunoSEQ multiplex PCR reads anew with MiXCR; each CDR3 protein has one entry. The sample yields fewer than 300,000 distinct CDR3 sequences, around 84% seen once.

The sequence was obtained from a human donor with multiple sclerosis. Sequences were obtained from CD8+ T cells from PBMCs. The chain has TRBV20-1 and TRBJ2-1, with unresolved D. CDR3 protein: CSAFPNEQFF. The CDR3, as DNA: TGCAGTGCTTTTCCTAATGAGCAGTTCTTC.